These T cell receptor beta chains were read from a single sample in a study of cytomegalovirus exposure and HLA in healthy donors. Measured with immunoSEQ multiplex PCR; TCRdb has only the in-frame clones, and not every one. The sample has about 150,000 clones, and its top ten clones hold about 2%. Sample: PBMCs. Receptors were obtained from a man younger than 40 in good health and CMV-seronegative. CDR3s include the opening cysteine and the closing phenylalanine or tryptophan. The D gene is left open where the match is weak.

cdr3_nt: TGTGCCAGCAGCCGCGACAGGAACAATCAGCCCCAGCATTTT; cdr3_aa: CASSRDRNNQPQHF; v_call: TRBV7-8; j_call: TRBJ1-5; d_call: .
cdr3_nt: TGCGCCAGCAGTGATTGGGACATTAACACCGGGGAGCTGTTTTTT; cdr3_aa: CASSDWDINTGELFF; v_call: TRBV10-2; j_call: TRBJ2-2; d_call: .
cdr3_nt: TGTGCCAGCAGCTTAGGAAGGGGGCCCACAGATACGCAGTATTTT; cdr3_aa: CASSLGRGPTDTQYF; v_call: TRBV7-7; j_call: TRBJ2-3; d_call: TRBD1
cdr3_nt: TGTGCCAGCAGCTTGGGAGTAGCGACAGGAAAAGAGACCCAGTACTTC; cdr3_aa: CASSLGVATGKETQYF; v_call: TRBV5-4; j_call: TRBJ2-5; d_call: .
cdr3_nt: TGTGCCTGGAGCTACGAGGGGACTGCGACTGAAGCTTTCTTT; cdr3_aa: CAWSYEGTATEAFF; v_call: TRBV30; j_call: TRBJ1-1; d_call: .
cdr3_nt: TGTGCCAGCAGCCAGGCTGCGCCCACTGAAGCTTTCTTT; cdr3_aa: CASSQAAPTEAFF; v_call: TRBV27; j_call: TRBJ1-1; d_call: .
cdr3_nt: TGTGCCAGCAGCTCCATCCGTAGGGGGTGGACCTACGAGCAGTACTTC; cdr3_aa: CASSSIRRGWTYEQYF; v_call: TRBV21-1; j_call: TRBJ2-7; d_call: .
cdr3_nt: TGTGCCAGCAGCTTGGAGCGGGGCGCAATCAACGAGCAGTACTTC; cdr3_aa: CASSLERGAINEQYF; v_call: TRBV5-6; j_call: TRBJ2-7; d_call: TRBD2
cdr3_nt: TGCGCCAGCAGCTTGGGGGATCACCAAGGAGGTCAGCCCCAGCATTTT; cdr3_aa: CASSLGDHQGGQPQHF; v_call: TRBV5-1; j_call: TRBJ1-5; d_call: .
cdr3_nt: TGTGCCAGCAGTGCTGTGGGGGGGGGCCCCACCTACGAGCAGTACTTC; cdr3_aa: CASSAVGGGPTYEQYF; v_call: TRBV2; j_call: TRBJ2-7; d_call: .
cdr3_nt: TGTGCCAGCAGTGAAGCAGGACTAGTGATCACAGATACGCAGTATTTT; cdr3_aa: CASSEAGLVITDTQYF; v_call: TRBV2; j_call: TRBJ2-3; d_call: TRBD2
cdr3_nt: TGTGCCAGTAGTTTGACCCCCGGACAGGCTAATGAAAAACTGTTTTTT; cdr3_aa: CASSLTPGQANEKLFF; v_call: TRBV27; j_call: TRBJ1-4; d_call: TRBD1
cdr3_nt: TGTGCCAGCAGTACAGGGCTACATGACTATGGCTACACCTTC; cdr3_aa: CASSTGLHDYGYTF; v_call: TRBV6-1; j_call: TRBJ1-2; d_call: .
cdr3_nt: TGCAGCGTTGCTGTGCAGGGGGGAATTTATGGCTACACCTTC; cdr3_aa: CSVAVQGGIYGYTF; v_call: TRBV29-1; j_call: TRBJ1-2; d_call: TRBD1
cdr3_nt: TGTGCCAGCAGCTTAGGAGGCGGGGGCAATCAGCCCCAGCATTTT; cdr3_aa: CASSLGGGGNQPQHF; v_call: TRBV7-9; j_call: TRBJ1-5; d_call: .
cdr3_nt: TGTGCCAGCAGCTGGCCGGGACAGCCCTATGGCTACACCTTC; cdr3_aa: CASSWPGQPYGYTF; v_call: TRBV5-6; j_call: TRBJ1-2; d_call: TRBD1
cdr3_nt: TGTGCCAGCAGCTTCGGGGCGGGAGTGGGGAATGAGCAGTTCTTC; cdr3_aa: CASSFGAGVGNEQFF; v_call: TRBV7-9; j_call: TRBJ2-1; d_call: TRBD2
cdr3_nt: TGTGCCAGCAGCTTGTCATTAGCGGAGACCCAGTACTTC; cdr3_aa: CASSLSLAETQYF; v_call: TRBV7-3; j_call: TRBJ2-5; d_call: .
cdr3_nt: TGTGCCAGCAGCTTAGAGGCAGGGGGGTCCCACGAGCAGTACTTC; cdr3_aa: CASSLEAGGSHEQYF; v_call: TRBV7-9; j_call: TRBJ2-7; d_call: .
cdr3_nt: TGCGCCAGCAGCCAAGACAGCTCCTACAATGAGCAGTTCTTC; cdr3_aa: CASSQDSSYNEQFF; v_call: TRBV4-3; j_call: TRBJ2-1; d_call: .
cdr3_nt: TGTGCCAGCAGTACCTCGGATCAGCCCCAGCATTTT; cdr3_aa: CASSTSDQPQHF; v_call: TRBV6-5; j_call: TRBJ1-5; d_call: .
cdr3_nt: TGTGCCAGCTCGCCCCTAGCGGGGGTCTCCACCGGGGAGCTGTTTTTT; cdr3_aa: CASSPLAGVSTGELFF; v_call: TRBV18; j_call: TRBJ2-2; d_call: TRBD2
cdr3_nt: TGCAGTCTTGCCGGACAGTCTGAAGCTTTCTTT; cdr3_aa: CSLAGQSEAFF; v_call: TRBV20-1; j_call: TRBJ1-1; d_call: .
cdr3_nt: TGTGCCAGCTTTGTTCAGGACTCCTACGAGCAGTACTTC; cdr3_aa: CASFVQDSYEQYF; v_call: TRBV6-5; j_call: TRBJ2-7; d_call: .
cdr3_nt: TGTGCCAGCCGTCGGACAGGCGATAGCGAGCAGTACTTC; cdr3_aa: CASRRTGDSEQYF; v_call: TRBV28; j_call: TRBJ2-7; d_call: TRBD1
cdr3_nt: TGTGCCACCAGCAAAAGTCGGACAGGGCGGGTGTGGGCGGGGAATCAGCCCCAGCATTTT; cdr3_aa: CATSKSRTGRVWAGNQPQHF; v_call: TRBV15; j_call: TRBJ1-5; d_call: TRBD1
cdr3_nt: TGTGCCAGCAGCTTAAACAGGGGGCTAGGCACTGAAGCTTTCTTT; cdr3_aa: CASSLNRGLGTEAFF; v_call: TRBV7-2; j_call: TRBJ1-1; d_call: TRBD1
cdr3_nt: TGCGCCAGCAGCCATTCTCCATCGGGACTAGCCCCCTCCGGTGAGCAGTTCTTC; cdr3_aa: CASSHSPSGLAPSGEQFF; v_call: TRBV4-1; j_call: TRBJ2-1; d_call: TRBD2
cdr3_nt: TGTGCCATCAGTGTCTCGGGACAGCGATTAAAAAGCTCCTACAATGAGCAGTTCTTC; cdr3_aa: CAISVSGQRLKSSYNEQFF; v_call: TRBV10-3; j_call: TRBJ2-1; d_call: TRBD1
cdr3_nt: TGTGCCAGCAACCCCCGCCGGGGGGACACTGAAGCTTTCTTT; cdr3_aa: CASNPRRGDTEAFF; v_call: TRBV6-5; j_call: TRBJ1-1; d_call: .
cdr3_nt: TGCGCCAGCAGCTATAGACAGGGCTTATATCAGCCCCAGCATTTT; cdr3_aa: CASSYRQGLYQPQHF; v_call: TRBV4-3; j_call: TRBJ1-5; d_call: TRBD1
cdr3_nt: TGTGCCAGCAGTGAACATGGGCAGAATCAGCCCCAGCATTTT; cdr3_aa: CASSEHGQNQPQHF; v_call: TRBV6-5; j_call: TRBJ1-5; d_call: .
cdr3_nt: TGTGCCAGCTCACCACCGTCCTTTCCTAGAGATACGCAGTATTTT; cdr3_aa: CASSPPSFPRDTQYF; v_call: TRBV18; j_call: TRBJ2-3; d_call: .
cdr3_nt: TGTGCCAGCAGCTTCGACAGAAGCAACACCGGGGAGCTGTTTTTT; cdr3_aa: CASSFDRSNTGELFF; v_call: TRBV5-6; j_call: TRBJ2-2; d_call: .
cdr3_nt: TGTGCCAGCAGGCGAGGACAGGGAGGTACTGAAGCTTTCTTT; cdr3_aa: CASRRGQGGTEAFF; v_call: TRBV6-1; j_call: TRBJ1-1; d_call: TRBD1